Listed below are T cell receptor beta chains from one sample, sequenced in a study of blood T cells in healthy people across ages. A single record per CDR3 protein comes from TCRdb applying MiXCR to the 5' RACE reads. The sample holds over 950,000 distinct CDR3 sequences; 30% to 40% are singletons and the top ten take approximately 14%. The material sequenced was blood. The receptor set was obtained from a man aged 18 to 35 in good health. Each CDR3 is given with its conserved first and last residue. D genes are given only for firm matches. Clone size is shown for a subset of rows, as once, few, many or a class of expanded clone.

few,TRBJ2-3,TRBV6-1,TRBD2,CASRQTSGGLLSTDTQYF,TGTGCCAGCAGACAAACTAGCGGGGGCCTCCTTAGCACAGATACGCAGTATTTT
.,TRBJ1-5,TRBV20-1,.,CSAVGSNQPQHF,TGCAGTGCTGTGGGTTCCAATCAGCCCCAGCATTTT
.,TRBJ2-5,TRBV12-3/TRBV12-4,TRBD1,CASTKGTGVETQYF,TGTGCCAGCACCAAAGGGACAGGGGTAGAGACCCAGTACTTC
.,TRBJ1-4,TRBV7-9,.,CASRGRGGLNEKLFF,TGTGCCAGCAGAGGGAGGGGAGGTCTTAATGAAAAACTGTTTTTT
few,TRBJ2-3,TRBV7-3,TRBD2,CASSRTSGDRDTQYF,TGTGCCAGCAGCCGGACTAGCGGGGATAGAGATACGCAGTATTTT
.,TRBJ1-2,TRBV7-9,TRBD1,CASSFHAGTGEPYGYGYTF,TGTGCCAGCAGCTTCCACGCCGGGACAGGGGAGCCCTACGGTTATGGCTACACCTTC
.,TRBJ2-1,TRBV2,.,CASTEESSEQFF,TGTGCCAGCACCGAGGAGTCGAGTGAGCAGTTCTTC
.,TRBJ1-2,TRBV6-5,.,CASSPAGLNYGYTF,TGTGCCAGCAGTCCTGCGGGACTAAACTATGGCTACACCTTC
.,TRBJ2-1,TRBV12-3/TRBV12-4,.,CASSLASGVGEQFF,TGTGCCAGCAGTTTAGCTTCTGGGGTAGGTGAGCAGTTCTTC
.,TRBJ2-5,TRBV5-1,.,CASSLGSQQETQYF,TGCGCCAGCAGCTTGGGATCCCAGCAAGAGACCCAGTACTTC
.,TRBJ1-6,TRBV5-1,.,CASSLAIDSDNSPLHF,TGCGCCAGCAGCTTGGCGATCGACAGCGATAATTCACCCCTCCACTTT
few,TRBJ2-5,TRBV4-1,.,CASSQRDRRAKETQYF,TGCGCCAGCAGCCAACGAGACAGACGGGCTAAAGAGACCCAGTACTTC
.,TRBJ2-5,TRBV18,.,CASSPRDGKEKQYF,TGTGCCAGCTCACCTCGGGACGGTAAGGAAAAGCAGTACTTC
many,TRBJ2-7,TRBV6-1,.,CASSQAAYEQYF,TGTGCCAGCAGTCAGGCCGCCTACGAGCAGTACTTC
.,TRBJ2-2,TRBV7-2,TRBD1,CASSLATGENGELFF,TGTGCCAGCAGCTTAGCGACAGGGGAAAACGGGGAGCTGTTTTTT
.,TRBJ1-2,TRBV4-1,.,CASSQDSQGSYGYTF,TGCGCCAGCAGCCAAGATAGTCAGGGGTCCTATGGCTACACCTTC
.,TRBJ1-4,TRBV20-1,.,CSASTGGEKLFF,TGCAGTGCCAGTACGGGGGGGGAAAAACTGTTTTTT
.,TRBJ2-1,TRBV7-2,TRBD2,CASSLAPGTSQLNEQFF,TGTGCCAGCAGCTTAGCCCCCGGGACTAGCCAACTCAATGAGCAGTTCTTC
.,TRBJ2-1,TRBV4-1,TRBD1,CASSQPTGDNEQFF,TGCGCCAGCAGCCAACCCACAGGGGACAATGAGCAGTTCTTC
.,TRBJ1-2,TRBV9,.,CASSPSPDGVGYTF,TGTGCCAGCAGCCCGAGTCCGGACGGGGTCGGCTACACCTTC
.,TRBJ1-6,TRBV13,.,CASSLVGETRNSPLHF,TGTGCCAGCAGCTTAGTAGGTGAGACGCGAAATTCACCCCTCCACTTT
.,TRBJ1-4,TRBV28,.,CASRAQGLNEKLFF,TGTGCCAGCAGGGCACAGGGCCTTAATGAAAAACTGTTTTTT
.,TRBJ1-3,TRBV12-3/TRBV12-4,.,CASSGQISNTIYF,TGTGCCAGCAGTGGACAGATATCAAACACCATATATTTT
.,TRBJ1-6,TRBV9,.,CASSVRERHNSPLHF,TGTGCCAGCAGCGTAAGGGAGCGGCATAATTCACCCCTCCACTTT
.,TRBJ2-1,TRBV2,TRBD1,CASSEARGTGGVEQFF,TGTGCCAGCAGTGAAGCCAGGGGGACAGGGGGCGTTGAGCAGTTCTTC
.,TRBJ2-2,TRBV18,.,CASSPFTSTGELFF,TGTGCCAGCTCACCCTTTACAAGCACCGGGGAGCTGTTTTTT
.,TRBJ1-1,TRBV20-1,TRBD1,CSAIPDRGEPEAFF,TGCAGTGCTATCCCTGACAGGGGGGAGCCTGAAGCTTTCTTT
.,TRBJ1-5,TRBV4-1,.,CASSHAVKDKGGNQPQHF,TGCGCCAGCAGCCACGCGGTCAAAGACAAAGGTGGCAATCAGCCCCAGCATTTT
.,TRBJ2-2,TRBV29-1,.,CSARRDAGPGELFF,TGCAGCGCACGCAGGGACGCCGGCCCCGGGGAGCTGTTTTTT
.,TRBJ2-3,TRBV7-2,TRBD2,CASSPLAGVSTDTQYF,TGTGCCAGCAGCCCCCTAGCGGGGGTTAGCACAGATACGCAGTATTTT
.,TRBJ1-5,TRBV12-3/TRBV12-4,TRBD1,CASHRTGTNQPQHF,TGTGCCAGCCACAGGACAGGGACCAATCAGCCCCAGCATTTT
.,TRBJ1-5,TRBV6-5,.,CASSYSEGRGQPQHF,TGTGCCAGCAGTTACTCGGAGGGACGAGGCCAGCCCCAGCATTTT
.,TRBJ2-1,TRBV5-7,TRBD2,CASSSPTSGANEQFF,TGTGCCAGCAGCTCCCCGACTAGCGGGGCCAATGAGCAGTTCTTC
.,TRBJ2-5,TRBV27,.,CASSADLWGRRETQYF,TGTGCCAGCAGTGCCGATCTTTGGGGGCGACGAGAGACCCAGTACTTC
.,TRBJ2-1,TRBV5-1,TRBD1,CASSLGTGAGNEQFF,TGCGCCAGCAGCTTGGGTACAGGGGCTGGCAATGAGCAGTTCTTC
.,TRBJ2-3,TRBV7-2,TRBD2,CASSWTSGDSDTQYF,TGTGCCAGCAGCTGGACTAGCGGGGACTCAGATACGCAGTATTTT
.,TRBJ1-2,TRBV2,.,CASSEERTTRGYTF,TGTGCCAGCAGTGAGGAAAGGACCACTCGAGGCTACACCTTC
.,TRBJ1-5,TRBV27,TRBD1,CAGSSTGDNQPQHF,TGTGCCGGCAGTTCAACAGGGGACAATCAGCCCCAGCATTTT
once,TRBJ1-5,TRBV28,.,CASSFPAPGAQPQHF,TGTGCCAGCAGTTTCCCCGCGCCGGGAGCGCAGCCCCAGCATTTT
few,TRBJ2-3,TRBV28,.,CASSLYKGSQYF,TGTGCCAGCAGTTTATACAAAGGATCGCAGTATTTT
few,TRBJ2-3,TRBV20-1,.,CSARPLNPSSTDTQYF,TGCAGTGCTAGACCCTTAAATCCCTCTAGCACAGATACGCAGTATTTT
.,TRBJ2-1,TRBV20-1,.,CSASDASEGQFF,TGCAGTGCTAGCGACGCTAGCGAGGGCCAGTTCTTC
.,TRBJ2-6,TRBV15,.,CATSPLGSGANVLTF,TGTGCGACCAGCCCCTTGGGATCTGGGGCCAACGTCCTGACTTTC
.,TRBJ2-1,TRBV25-1,TRBD2,CASDTSGSSYNEQFF,TGTGCCAGTGATACTAGCGGGAGCTCCTACAATGAGCAGTTCTTC
.,TRBJ1-2,TRBV12-3/TRBV12-4,TRBD1,CASSLGPGQGNGYTF,TGTGCCAGCAGTTTAGGCCCGGGACAGGGGAATGGCTACACCTTC
.,TRBJ1-2,TRBV5-5,TRBD1,CASSLGGTVDYGYTF,TGTGCCAGCAGCTTGGGGGGGACAGTTGACTATGGCTACACCTTC
.,TRBJ2-7,TRBV6-5,.,CASSYSSLGSYEQYF,TGTGCCAGCAGTTACTCGTCGCTGGGCTCCTACGAGCAGTACTTC
few,TRBJ2-1,TRBV14,.,CASSQDGFYNEQFF,TGTGCCAGCAGCCAAGATGGCTTCTACAATGAGCAGTTCTTC
few,TRBJ1-5,TRBV12-3/TRBV12-4,.,CASSFGQGRQPQHF,TGTGCCAGCAGTTTCGGGCAGGGCCGGCAGCCCCAGCATTTT
few,TRBJ1-2,TRBV20-1,.,CSASTDGGYTF,TGCAGTGCTAGCACGGATGGGGGCTACACCTTC
few,TRBJ2-2,TRBV29-1,TRBD1,CSVRDRETGELFF,TGCAGCGTCAGGGACAGGGAAACCGGGGAGCTGTTTTTT
.,TRBJ1-2,TRBV29-1,TRBD1,CSTRQGYGYTF,TGCAGCACCCGACAGGGTTATGGCTACACCTTC